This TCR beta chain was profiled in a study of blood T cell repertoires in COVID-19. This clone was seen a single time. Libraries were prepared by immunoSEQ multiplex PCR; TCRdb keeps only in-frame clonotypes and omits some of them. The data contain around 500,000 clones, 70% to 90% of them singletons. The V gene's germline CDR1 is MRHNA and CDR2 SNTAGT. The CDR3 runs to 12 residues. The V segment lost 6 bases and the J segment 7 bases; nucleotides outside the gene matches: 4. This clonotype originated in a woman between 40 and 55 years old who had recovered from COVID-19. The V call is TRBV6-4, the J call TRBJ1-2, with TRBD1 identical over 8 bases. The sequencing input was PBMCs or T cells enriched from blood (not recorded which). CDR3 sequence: CASRTGVGGYTF. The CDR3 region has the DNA TGTGCCAGCAGGACAGGGGTCGGTGGCTACACCTTC.